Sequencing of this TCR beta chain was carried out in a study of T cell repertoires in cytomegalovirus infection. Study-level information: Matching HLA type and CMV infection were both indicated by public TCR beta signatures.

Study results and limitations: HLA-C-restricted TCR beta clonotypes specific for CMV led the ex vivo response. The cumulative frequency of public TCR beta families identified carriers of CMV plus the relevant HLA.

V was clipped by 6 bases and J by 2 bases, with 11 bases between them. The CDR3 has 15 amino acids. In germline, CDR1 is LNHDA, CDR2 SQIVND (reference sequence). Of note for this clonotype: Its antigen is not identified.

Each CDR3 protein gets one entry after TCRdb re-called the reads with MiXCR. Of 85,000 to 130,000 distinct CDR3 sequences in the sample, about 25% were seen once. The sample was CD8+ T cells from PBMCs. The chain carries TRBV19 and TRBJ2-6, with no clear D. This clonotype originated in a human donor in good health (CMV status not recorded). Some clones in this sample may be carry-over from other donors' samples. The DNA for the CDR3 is TGTGCCAGTAGCCAAGGGTGGGCTGGGGCCAACGTCCTGACTTTC. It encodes CASSQGWAGANVLTF.